The 8 T cell receptor beta chains reported below all come from one sample, sequenced in a study of T cell responses to AZD1222 COVID-19 vaccine. Profiled with immunoSEQ multiplex PCR; TCRdb holds only in-frame clones, not every one. The data show some 94,000 clones, around nine tenths seen once. Sequenced material: peripheral blood, taken on day 0 of AZD1222 vaccination. The receptors derive from an adult in good health.

This clone was recorded once. The chain joins TRBV6-6 to TRBJ1-2; 7 positions match TRBD1. Germline V lookup: CDR1 MNHNY, CDR2 SVGAGI (reference sequence). J lost 3 bases, V lost 5 bases, and 15 bases had no gene match. This CDR3 is built from 17 residues. For the CDR3, the DNA is TGTGCCAGCAGTCAAACTCCGTCGACAGGGAGTCACTATGGCTACACCTTC. This codes for CASSQTPSTGSHYGYTF.

The rearrangement joins TRBV10-1 to TRBJ2-7; D is perhaps TRBD1 or TRBD2 (5 bases each). Trimming took 7 bases from V and 4 from J, leaving 17 bases between them. This CDR3 is 14 amino acids long. Germline values: CDR1 WNHNN, CDR2 SYGVQD (reference sequence). Here the CDR3 reads CASTSRGRRYEQYV. Here the CDR3 DNA reads TGCGCCAGCACCTCTCGGGGACGGAGGTACGAGCAGTACGTC.

The chain uses TRBV7-2 and TRBJ2-5, with a possible D match to TRBD2 (5 bases). Trimming removed 1 base at V and 5 bases at J, with 11 bases between. CDR3 length equals 14 residues. The V gene's germline CDR1 is SGHTA and CDR2 FQGNSA. CDR3: CASSLGGLAETQYF. CDR3 DNA: TGTGCCAGCAGCTTAGGTGGGCTAGCCGAGACCCAGTACTTC.

V usage is TRBV27 and J usage is TRBJ2-5; 7 bases agree with TRBD2. The CDR3 consists of 13 residues. The germline V gene encodes CDR1 MNHEY and CDR2 SMNVEV (reference sequence). The V and J ends lost 5 bases and 11 bases, in that order; junction bases with no gene match: 11. As DNA, the CDR3 is TGTGCCAGCAGTCGCGAGCGGGGACGCCCGCAGTACTTC. It translates to CASSRERGRPQYF.

The rearrangement joins TRBV27 to TRBJ1-6; tentatively, D is TRBD1 (6 bases). This CDR3 has 17 amino acids. Germline assignment: CDR1 MNHEY and CDR2 SMNVEV (reference sequence). Trimming took 5 bases from V and 4 from J, leaving 18 bases between them. This CDR3 is CASSAKRLGAYNSPLHF. In DNA form, the CDR3 reads TGTGCCAGCAGTGCGAAGAGGTTGGGGGCATATAATTCACCCCTCCACTTT.

This clone appeared once. At one boundary the junction diverges from the germline segment, which might be a read error. The chain has TRBV7-7 and TRBJ2-1, with 8 positions matching TRBD2. CDR3 size: 15 residues. Germline assignment: CDR1 SSHAT and CDR2 FNYEAQ (reference sequence). The CDR3, as DNA: TGTGCTAGCAGCTTAGGTCGGGGGGGCTTCAGTGAGCAGTTCTTC. Translated: CASSLGRGGFSEQFF.

This clone was detected once. This sequence joins TRBV7-2 and TRBJ1-6; D is possibly TRBD1 (5 bases). Germline-derived CDR1 and CDR2 are SGHTA and FQGNSA. The CDR3 is 14 amino acids. Trimming removed 1 base from V and 7 bases from J, with 8 bases in between. CDR3 loop: CASSLVAGNSPLHF. The CDR3, as DNA: TGTGCCAGCAGCTTAGTCGCAGGGAATTCACCCCTCCACTTT. The full variable domain, completed using reference TRBV7-2 and TRBJ1-6, is GAGVSQSPSNKVTEKGKDVELRCDPISGHTALYWYRQSLGQGLEFLIYFQGNSAPDKSGLPSDRFSAERTGGSVSTLTIQRTQQEDSAVYLCASSLVAGNSPLHFGNGTRLTVT.

The chain has TRBV11-2 and TRBJ1-6; 8 bases match TRBD1. This CDR3 is built from 16 residues. The germline gives CDR1 SGHAT, CDR2 FQNNGV. The V and J ends lost 5 bases and 7 bases, in that order; junction bases with no gene match: 10. DNA for the CDR3: TGTGCCAGCAGCCAATACTTGGGGACAGGCAATTCACCCCTCCACTTT. This sequence encodes CASSQYLGTGNSPLHF.